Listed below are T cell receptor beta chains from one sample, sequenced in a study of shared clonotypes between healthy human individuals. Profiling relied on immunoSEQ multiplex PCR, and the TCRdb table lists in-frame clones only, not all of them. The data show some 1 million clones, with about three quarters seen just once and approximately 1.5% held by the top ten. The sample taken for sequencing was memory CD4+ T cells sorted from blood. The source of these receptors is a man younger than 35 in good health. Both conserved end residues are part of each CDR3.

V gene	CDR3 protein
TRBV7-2	CASSSMGLAGSSYEQYF
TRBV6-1	CASGVGGVTGELFF
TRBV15	CATSPAAGVYGYTF
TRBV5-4	CASSRPTSGSKETQYF
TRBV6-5	CASSTRRDQPQHF
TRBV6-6	CASSYTGGAYEQYF
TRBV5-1	CASSLGQGDEQYF
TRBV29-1	CSVVVDLLEQYF
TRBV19	CASSTGPNTGELFF
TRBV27	CASSLWGPNEKLFF
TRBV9	CASSVFDGRGTDTQYF
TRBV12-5	CASGYGQAYEQYF
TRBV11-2	CASSLVGNEQFF
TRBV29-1	CSVDSGSSYEQYF
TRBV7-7	CASSSTDSWYQETQYF
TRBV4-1	CASSQPLEGIYSPLHF
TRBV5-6	CASRPQGNYGYTF
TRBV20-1	CSASNNSPLHF
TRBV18	CASSPSLAGFTDTQYF
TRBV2	CAGRTGVQGEAFF
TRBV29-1	CSVDNREGGYGYTF
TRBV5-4	CASSRWEKNTEAFF
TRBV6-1	CASSASRGPYGYTF
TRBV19	CASMAASTDTQYF
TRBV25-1	CASSRAGSNSPLHF
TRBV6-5	CASSAYRGNYEQYF
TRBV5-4	CASSSGGRKNTGELFF
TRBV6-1	CASSGGQFYGYTF
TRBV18	CASSPGLAEETQYF
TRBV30	CAWSVDDGGYTF
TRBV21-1	CASSCRGQGYSPLHF
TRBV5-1	CASSLPTGATDTQYF
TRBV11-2	CASSFRVQETQYF
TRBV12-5	CASGLGMVEQYF
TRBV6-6	CASRRDTVNTEAFF
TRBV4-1	CASSQAPGQGYEQYF
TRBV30	CAWSLSLIPSGANVLTF
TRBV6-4	CASRQGSAYNSPLHF
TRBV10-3	CAIRTSGGGQETQYF
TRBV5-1	CASSFATLNTEAFF
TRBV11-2	CASRGQGFQETQYF
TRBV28	CASIGQGGGYTF
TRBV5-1	CASSLEQGPREQYF
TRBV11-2	CASSLDFGGGADTQYF
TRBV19	CASSLNREAFLHF
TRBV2	CASSTLTDGETQYF
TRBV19	CASSTDSRNQPQHF
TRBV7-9	CASSLVGGQVGNTIYF
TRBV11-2	CASSVLMGGPVDTQYF
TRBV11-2	CASSLDPQSYEQYF
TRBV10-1	CASSSQDYNEQFF